This T cell receptor (beta chain) comes out of a study of T cell changes during pregnancy in multiple sclerosis. TCRdb keeps only in-frame clones here, not all; method: immunoSEQ multiplex PCR. The sample lists tens of thousands of clones, 90% to 95% occurring once. Germline V CDR1 and CDR2: MNHEY, SMNVEV (reference sequence). The V end was cut by 9 bases, the J end by 4 bases, with 20 bases between. This CDR3 comprises 15 residues. J is TRBJ2-3 and V is TRBV27, with TRBD1 as a possible D gene (5 bases). The sequence derives from a female donor with multiple sclerosis, enrolled in a pregnancy study. Sequencing was performed on CD8+ T cells from peripheral blood mononuclear cells, taken in the third trimester of pregnancy. The CDR3 region is CASSVGFQGSDTQYF. DNA for the CDR3: TGTGCCAGTTCTGTTGGGTTTCAGGGCTCAGATACGCAGTATTTT.